Below are 23 T cell receptor beta chains sequenced from a single sample in a study of T cells in Graves' hyperthyroidism and ophthalmopathy. RNA transcripts were the template for amplifying TCR beta CDR3 regions. HTBI primers were the set used in a first-round RT-PCR of the TCR CDR3. Each CDR3 protein gets one entry after TCRdb re-called the multiplex PCR reads with MiXCR. The profile shows about half a million distinct CDR3 sequences, under 25% of them singletons. Sequenced material: blood. All receptors come from a man younger than 30 with Graves' hyperthyroidism.

The table lists this clonotype with many counts. The rearrangement joins TRBV4-1 to TRBJ1-2, with 9 bases lining up with TRBD1. V lost 3 bases and J lost 7; bases outside the gene matches: 9. The CDR3 runs to 15 residues. In germline, CDR1 is MGHRA, CDR2 YSYEKL. The chain's CDR3 is CASSHVQGARRGYTF. The DNA of the CDR3 is TGCGCCAGCAGCCATGTACAGGGGGCAAGGCGTGGCTACACCTTC.

This clonotype showed up just a few times. The CDR3 sequence is CAISESGAAVYEQYF. The CDR3 nucleotides read TGTGCCATCAGTGAGTCGGGGGCAGCAGTTTACGAGCAGTACTTC. V gene TRBV10-3 combines with J gene TRBJ2-7; tentative D call: TRBD1 (6 bases). V was pared by 0 bases and J by 4 bases, with 13 bases between. The CDR3 consists of 15 residues. CDR1 ENHRY and CDR2 SYGVKD come from the germline V gene.

This clonotype was seen many times. Written as DNA, the CDR3 is TGTGCCGCCCCGGGACAGGGGGCAGAGACCCAGTACTTC. It is translated as CAAPGQGAETQYF. The chain recombines TRBV28 with TRBJ2-5, with 12 bases that match TRBD1. Trimming cost V 11 bases and J 4 bases; bases outside gene matches: 5. Germline values: CDR1 MDHEN, CDR2 SYDVKM. The CDR3 contains 13 residues.

This clonotype was observed a handful of times. CDR3 bases: TGCGCCAGCAAACCCGCCCGGGGCCTCCGGCTCTATGGCTACACCTTC. It encodes CASKPARGLRLYGYTF. This chain links TRBV5-1 with TRBJ1-2, with a weak D call TRBD1 (5 bases). Germline V lookup: CDR1 SGHRS, CDR2 YFSETQ. The CDR3 is 16 residues long. Trimming stripped 6 bases from V and 4 bases from J, with 22 bases between.

On this clonotype itself: This may come from a read error, since a much larger clone is one base off. This is likely a read error, given that the CDR3 carries no conserved phenylalanine or tryptophan at its end. The chain combines TRBV20-1 with TRBJ2-6, with TRBD1 as a possible D gene (5 bases). Trimming cost V 3 bases and J 0 bases, with 9 bases left between them. CDR1 is DFQATT, CDR2 SNEGSKA, per germline (reference sequence). The CDR3 is made up of 15 amino acids. Here the CDR3 reads CSASPGLSGANVLTL. Here the CDR3 DNA reads TGCAGTGCTAGTCCAGGGCTCTCTGGGGCCAACGTCCTGACTCTC.

The gene calls are TRBV9 and TRBJ1-1, with TRBD1 as a possible D gene (6 bases). From germline, CDR1 is SGDLS and CDR2 YYNGEE. The CDR3 runs to 14 residues. V lost 2 bases, J lost 1 base, and 9 bases lay in between. DNA of the CDR3: TGTGCCAGCAGCGTGAACAGGGCGAACACTGAAGCTTTCTTT. This sequence encodes CASSVNRANTEAFF.

The chain couples TRBV6-1 to TRBJ1-5, with D possibly matching TRBD1 (6 bases). This CDR3 region has 15 residues. Germline lookup yields CDR1 MNHNS and CDR2 SASEGT. V lost 8 bases and J 6 bases, leaving 20 bases between the germline ends. CDR3 residues: CASYPGAAGGQPQHF. In nucleotides, the CDR3 is TGTGCCAGCTACCCAGGGGCGGCCGGGGGTCAGCCCCAGCATTTT.

This clonotype was found many times. The V call is TRBV5-1, the J call TRBJ2-4, with TRBD2 matching 14 bases. Germline-derived CDR1 and CDR2 are SGHRS and YFSETQ. The length of the CDR3 is 18 residues. Germline trimming cut 4 bases from V and 0 bases from J; bases unmatched to any gene: 6. The CDR3 loop is CASSPLTSGGVAKNIQYF. As DNA, the CDR3 is TGCGCCAGCAGCCCATTGACTAGCGGGGGGGTAGCCAAAAACATTCAGTACTTC.

The rearrangement joins TRBV30 to TRBJ2-5, with 8 bases lining up with TRBD2. The J segment lost 1 base and the V segment lost 6 bases, leaving 4 bases of the junction unmatched. The CDR3 runs to 13 residues. Looked up from germline, CDR1 is GTSNPN and CDR2 is SVGIG (reference sequence). The CDR3 is CACQLAAQETQYF. CDR3 nucleotide sequence: TGTGCCTGCCAACTAGCGGCCCAAGAGACCCAGTACTTC.

The chain links TRBV12-3 or TRBV12-4 to TRBJ2-7; 8 nucleotides align to TRBD1. The CDR3 spans 14 residues. The V and J ends lost 5 bases and 0 bases, in that order; junction bases with no gene match: 3. The CDR3 region is CASSGGQGSYEQYF. The CDR3 coding sequence is TGTGCCAGCAGTGGTGGACAGGGCTCCTACGAGCAGTACTTC.

In its sample, this clonotype was seen many times. The chain combines TRBV12-3 or TRBV12-4 with TRBJ1-5; no clear D. The CDR3 has 12 residues. V was shortened by 6 bases and J by 5 bases, with 8 bases between the two germline ends. The DNA of the CDR3 is TGTGCCAGCAGATTCGGGGATCAGCCCCAGCATTTT. It encodes CASRFGDQPQHF.

With regard to this clonotype: A much larger clone lies one base from this, so it may be a read error. This rearrangement joins TRBV19 to TRBJ1-1; D is unresolved. V was trimmed by 2 bases and J by 1 base, leaving 5 bases between them. Germline lookup yields CDR1 LNHDA and CDR2 SQIVND (reference sequence). The CDR3 runs to 13 residues. Here the CDR3 reads CASSISPNTEAFF. The CDR3, as DNA: TGTGCCAGTAGTATAAGTCCGAACACTGAAGCTTTCTTT.

V is TRBV20-1 and J is TRBJ1-1; no clear D. The germline V gene has CDR1 DFQATT and CDR2 SNEGSKA (reference sequence). The V and J ends lost 7 bases and 2 bases respectively, with 11 bases between them. The CDR3 is 12 amino acids. The CDR3 DNA follows: TGCAGTGTAAGGTCAGGTAACACTGAAGCTTTCTTT. It is translated as CSVRSGNTEAFF.

Worth noting for this clonotype: One junction end does not reproduce the germline sequence, and a read error may be involved. The genes are TRBV27 and TRBJ1-1, with D unresolved. The CDR3 length is 14 residues. Germline lookup yields CDR1 MNHEY and CDR2 SMNVEV (reference sequence). The CDR3 DNA follows: TGTTCCAGCAGTTTATCGAGGATGAACACTGAAGCTTTCTTT. Its translation: CSSSLSRMNTEAFF.

This clonotype was seen many times. The rearrangement uses TRBV6-1 and TRBJ1-3; 7 bases match TRBD1. The V gene's germline CDR1 is MNHNS and CDR2 SASEGT. The length of the CDR3 is 15 residues. V was clipped by 6 bases and J by 0 bases; unmatched bases: 5. CDR3: CASRASGGSGNTIYF. The CDR3 nucleotides are TGTGCCAGCAGGGCTTCAGGGGGCTCTGGAAACACCATATATTTT.

The sample holds many counts of this clonotype. The rearrangement links TRBV5-1 to TRBJ1-1; TRBD1 is a possible D gene (6 bases). Germline loops: CDR1 SGHRS, CDR2 YFSETQ. This CDR3 contains 15 residues. Trimming cost V 6 bases and J 6 bases, with 21 bases left between them. CDR3 residues: CASTLQGPESAEAFF. CDR3 sequence (DNA): TGCGCCAGCACCCTACAGGGTCCAGAATCTGCTGAAGCTTTCTTT.

This clonotype was seen repeatedly, ten times or more. The chain combines TRBV4-1 with TRBJ2-7; 8 bases are shared with TRBD2. The ends lost 0 bases at V and 3 bases at J; junction bases unmatched: 1. The V gene's germline CDR1 is MGHRA and CDR2 YSYEKL. There are 14 residues in the CDR3. The CDR3 DNA reads as TGCGCCAGCAGCCAAGAACGGGGGGGCTACGAGCAGTACTTC. Amino acid sequence: CASSQERGGYEQYF.

This clonotype was found many times. The gene calls are TRBV19 and TRBJ1-1; 7 nucleotides line up with TRBD1. CDR1 LNHDA and CDR2 SQIVND come from the germline V gene (reference sequence). Trimming took 6 bases from V and 0 from J; bases not matched to a gene: 7. The CDR3 length is 15 residues. The chain's CDR3 is CASSVTGVMNTEAFF. The CDR3 bases are TGTGCCAGTAGCGTTACAGGGGTCATGAACACTGAAGCTTTCTTT.

With respect to this clonotype: Since a much larger clone is just one base distant, this may be a read error. The gene calls are TRBV2 and TRBJ1-1, with 7 positions matching TRBD1. The CDR3 contains 14 residues. Germline CDR1 reads SNHLY; CDR2 reads FYNNEI. The CDR3 nucleotides are TGTGCCAGCAGGGGGGACAGCTTGAACACTGAAGCTTGCTTT. Its translation: CASRGDSLNTEACF.

The rearrangement uses TRBV29-1 and TRBJ2-5; perhaps TRBD2 as D (6 bases). CDR3 length: 11 amino acids. Trimming cost V 7 bases and J 5 bases, with 11 bases left between them. The germline V gene has CDR1 SQVTM and CDR2 ANQGSEA. CDR3 region: CSAGVGETQYF. CDR3 nucleotide sequence: TGCAGCGCGGGAGTCGGCGAGACCCAGTACTTC.

The table lists this clonotype with many counts. This rearrangement joins TRBV5-1 to TRBJ2-5; 13 nucleotides line up with TRBD2. V shed 5 bases, J shed 12 bases, and the junction held 7 bases outside the gene matches. CDR3 length: 13 residues. Germline values: CDR1 SGHRS, CDR2 YFSETQ. CDR3 nucleotide sequence: TGCGCCAGCAGTGAGGGACTAGCGGGACCAAAGTACTTC. Its translation is CASSEGLAGPKYF.

The chain joins TRBV12-3 or TRBV12-4 to TRBJ1-1, with 9 bases aligning to TRBD1. V was clipped by 5 bases and J by 5 bases; unmatched bases: 6. The CDR3 consists of 14 residues. The CDR3 loop is CASSKLTGGTEAFF. DNA of the CDR3: TGTGCCAGCAGTAAACTGACAGGGGGGACTGAAGCTTTCTTT.

This clonotype showed up many times. The V gene is TRBV28, the J gene TRBJ1-2; D might be TRBD1 (6 bases). V was trimmed by 6 bases and J by 4 bases, leaving 21 bases between them. The CDR3 is 16 amino acids. Germline V gene lookup returns CDR1 MDHEN and CDR2 SYDVKM. DNA for the CDR3: TGTGCCAGCAGCTCCACGGACAGCTCCTACTTCTATGGCTACACCTTC. It yields the protein CASSSTDSSYFYGYTF.